These T cell receptor beta chains were read from a single sample in a study of T-cell reconstitution after alpha-beta-depleted transplantation in children. Each CDR3 protein gets one entry after TCRdb re-called the PCR reads with MiXCR. The sample yields 200,000 or so distinct CDR3 sequences, 5.5% to 7% seen once. The sample in question was PBMCs, obtained before TCRalphabeta/CD19-depleted stem cell transplant. The receptors derive from a boy younger than 10 with acute lymphoblastic leukemia, due to receive a stem cell transplant. Both conserved end residues are part of each CDR3. A D gene is named only where the DNA matches it firmly. The size of a clone is reported for some rows only, either as once, few or many, or as a class for expanded clones.

J	D	V	size	CDR3	DNA
TRBJ2-1	TRBD2	TRBV29-1	many	CSVDLAGVKNEQFF	TGCAGCGTTGATCTAGCGGGAGTAAAGAATGAGCAGTTCTTC
TRBJ2-2	TRBD2	TRBV28	many	CASSGGVRTRELFF	TGTGCCAGCAGTGGGGGGGTCCGCACCCGGGAGCTGTTTTTT
TRBJ2-7	.	TRBV11-2	.	CASSPSANSYEQYF	TGTGCCAGCAGCCCTTCCGCAAACTCCTACGAGCAGTACTTC
TRBJ1-4	.	TRBV5-1	few	CASSSGVTNEKLFF	TGCGCCAGCAGCTCAGGGGTAACTAATGAAAAACTGTTTTTT
TRBJ2-7	.	TRBV11-2	many	CASSFLGQPFYEQYF	TGTGCCAGCAGCTTCCTCGGTCAACCTTTCTACGAGCAGTACTTC
TRBJ1-1	.	TRBV28	many	CASREYRDGTEAFF	TGTGCCAGCAGAGAATACAGGGATGGGACTGAAGCTTTCTTT
TRBJ2-1	TRBD2	TRBV20-1	many	CSALHGGLAYVNEQFF	TGCAGTGCTCTACATGGGGGACTAGCGTATGTAAATGAGCAGTTCTTC
TRBJ1-3	.	TRBV11-2	many	CASSSRTVLGGNTIYF	TGTGCCAGCAGCTCCCGGACAGTCTTAGGTGGAAACACCATATATTTT
TRBJ2-1	.	TRBV21-1	many	CASSTDNEQFF	TGTGCCAGCAGCACAGACAATGAGCAGTTCTTC
TRBJ2-7	TRBD1	TRBV28	many	CASSFDRGRDEQYF	TGTGCCAGCAGTTTCGACAGGGGTAGGGACGAGCAGTACTTC
TRBJ2-1	.	TRBV7-2	many	CASSRRGPGDNEQFF	TGTGCCAGCAGCCGGCGGGGGCCCGGGGACAATGAGCAGTTCTTC
TRBJ1-1	.	TRBV28	many	CASSFPGANTEAFF	TGTGCCAGCAGTTTTCCGGGAGCGAACACTGAAGCTTTCTTT
TRBJ1-1	.	TRBV12-3/TRBV12-4	many	CANNREEDTEAFF	TGTGCCAACAACCGCGAGGAGGACACTGAAGCTTTCTTT
TRBJ2-7	.	TRBV28	many	CASSFSSGLLGEQYF	TGTGCCAGCAGTTTTTCTTCAGGTCTACTGGGGGAGCAGTACTTC
TRBJ1-2	.	TRBV12-5	few	CASGRGEGLYGYTF	TGTGCTAGTGGTCGGGGGGAGGGCCTCTATGGCTACACCTTC
TRBJ1-1	.	TRBV27	.	CASSSLRLGGWTEAFF	TGTGCCAGCAGTAGCTTACGATTGGGGGGTTGGACTGAAGCTTTCTTT
TRBJ2-3	.	TRBV21-1	many	CASSRLSGIGDTQYF	TGTGCCAGCAGCCGCCTGAGCGGGATTGGAGATACGCAGTATTTT
TRBJ2-4	.	TRBV28	.	CASSLSGTSNRDWGIQYF	TGTGCCAGCAGTTTATCAGGGACTTCAAACCGGGACTGGGGCATTCAGTACTTC
TRBJ2-5	.	TRBV5-1	few	CASSNRGGTKETQYF	TGCGCCAGCAGCAACCGAGGGGGGACCAAAGAGACCCAGTACTTC
TRBJ2-1	TRBD2	TRBV6-2/TRBV6-3	many	CASSYMGLGVLEQFF	TGTGCCAGCAGTTACATGGGACTAGGGGTTCTTGAGCAGTTCTTC
TRBJ2-1	.	TRBV3-1	many	CASSTRLVSSSYNEQFF	TGTGCCAGCAGCACCCGACTAGTCTCTAGCTCCTACAATGAGCAGTTCTTC
TRBJ2-1	.	TRBV20-1	few	CSAAVLEQFF	TGCAGTGCTGCCGTGCTTGAGCAGTTCTTC
TRBJ2-1	.	TRBV12-5	many	CASGTSTTGHNEQFF	TGTGCTAGTGGCACCTCGACTACCGGGCACAATGAGCAGTTCTTC
TRBJ1-1	.	TRBV4-2	many	CASSQKVHGTEAFF	TGTGCCAGCAGCCAGAAGGTCCATGGAACTGAAGCTTTCTTT
TRBJ2-7	.	TRBV20-1	.	CCAIPTFGAGTYEQYF	TGCTGTGCTATTCCCACCTTTGGTGCGGGCACCTACGAGCAGTACTTC
TRBJ2-1	.	TRBV11-2	.	CASSSRAYIGNEQFF	TGTGCCAGCAGCTCCCGGGCCTATATAGGCAATGAGCAGTTCTTC
TRBJ2-7	.	TRBV7-2	many	CASSFLAGQRRAEQYF	TGTGCCAGCAGCTTCTTGGCGGGACAGCGAAGGGCCGAGCAGTACTTC
TRBJ2-2	.	TRBV20-1	.	CSASDVSGELFF	TGCAGTGCTAGTGACGTCTCCGGGGAGCTGTTTTTT
TRBJ2-1	.	TRBV12-5	.	CASGLGVHQGGYNEQFF	TGTGCTAGTGGTTTGGGGGTCCATCAGGGAGGCTACAATGAGCAGTTCTTC
TRBJ2-7	.	TRBV12-3/TRBV12-4	many	CASRRDSSYEQYF	TGTGCCAGCAGGCGGGACAGCTCCTACGAGCAGTACTTC
TRBJ1-5	.	TRBV20-1	many	CSARGDQPQHF	TGCAGTGCCCGGGGGGATCAGCCCCAGCATTTT
TRBJ2-7	TRBD2	TRBV7-8	.	CASSVGTSGSYEQYF	TGTGCCAGCAGCGTAGGGACTAGCGGCTCCTACGAGCAGTACTTC
TRBJ2-2	TRBD2	TRBV7-8	few	CASSSTSGETTRELFF	TGTGCCAGCAGTTCGACTAGCGGGGAGACGACCCGGGAGCTGTTTTTT
TRBJ2-5	.	TRBV19	few	CASNHGGSETQYF	TGTGCCAGTAACCACGGGGGTTCAGAGACCCAGTACTTC
TRBJ2-7	.	TRBV28	many	CASSQFPRDEWPYEQYF	TGTGCCAGCAGCCAATTTCCGAGGGACGAGTGGCCCTACGAGCAGTACTTC
TRBJ2-7	.	TRBV5-6	.	CASSFREYSYEQYF	TGTGCCAGCAGCTTCCGCGAGTATTCTTACGAGCAGTACTTC
TRBJ1-1	.	TRBV29-1	many	CSVEPPRRGGEAFF	TGCAGCGTTGAGCCCCCCCGGAGGGGAGGTGAAGCTTTCTTT
TRBJ2-4	.	TRBV6-2/TRBV6-3	few	CASRVQGTSIQYF	TGTGCCAGCAGGGTTCAGGGAACTTCCATTCAGTACTTC
TRBJ2-1	.	TRBV20-1	many	CSASLLGAHEQFF	TGCAGTGCTAGTCTCTTGGGGGCTCATGAGCAGTTCTTC
TRBJ2-3	TRBD2	TRBV4-3	.	CASSQDTASGGLTDTQYF	TGCGCCAGCAGCCAAGATACGGCTAGCGGGGGGCTCACAGATACGCAGTATTTT
TRBJ2-1	TRBD2	TRBV12-3/TRBV12-4	.	CASSRVIGLAVYNEQFF	TGTGCCAGCAGTCGAGTTATCGGGCTAGCGGTCTACAATGAGCAGTTCTTC
TRBJ2-7	.	TRBV11-2	.	CASSPNYGGEQYF	TGTGCCAGCAGCCCAAACTACGGGGGAGAGCAGTACTTC
TRBJ2-3	.	TRBV20-1	many	CSARDLEGRSDTQYF	TGCAGTGCTAGAGATCTGGAGGGGAGGTCAGATACGCAGTATTTT
TRBJ2-7	.	TRBV11-2	.	CASSLGPSAIPYEQYF	TGTGCCAGCAGCTTAGGTCCCTCCGCGATCCCCTACGAGCAGTACTTC
TRBJ2-7	.	TRBV3-1	many	CASSQVGEQYF	TGTGCCAGCAGCCAAGTGGGGGAGCAGTACTTC
TRBJ2-3	TRBD2	TRBV5-1	few	CASSATSGSTDTQYF	TGCGCCAGCAGCGCAACTAGCGGGAGCACAGATACGCAGTATTTT
TRBJ2-1	.	TRBV28	many	CASTYGQFSYNEQFF	TGTGCCAGCACCTACGGACAGTTCTCCTACAATGAGCAGTTCTTC